The clone carrying this T cell receptor beta chain appeared a few times. The antigen remains unidentified. Individual cDNA molecules were tagged with unique molecular identifiers. TCRdb re-called the 5' RACE reads with MiXCR, one entry per CDR3 protein. Of fewer than 40,000 distinct CDR3 sequences in the sample, about 7% were seen once. The data stem from a study of early T cells in non-severe SARS-CoV-2 infection. Germline CDR1 reads SGDLS; CDR2 reads YYNGEE. After removal of 2 bases from V and 4 bases from J, the junction contained 8 bases not matched to a gene. The CDR3 is 16 amino acids. Study observations and caveats: Clonotype matching in VDJdb favored anti-spike CD8 responses and did not capture private and CD4 specificities.

This chain connects TRBV9 to TRBJ2-3; 9 positions match TRBD1. The source of this sequence is an adult who was a healthcare worker with PCR-confirmed SARS-CoV-2 infection or an uninfected control (not recorded which). The sample here was whole blood, taken at baseline. CDR3 DNA sequence: TGTGCCAGCAGCGTGGATCCGGGACAGGGATCAGATACGCAGTATTTT. It is translated as CASSVDPGQGSDTQYF.